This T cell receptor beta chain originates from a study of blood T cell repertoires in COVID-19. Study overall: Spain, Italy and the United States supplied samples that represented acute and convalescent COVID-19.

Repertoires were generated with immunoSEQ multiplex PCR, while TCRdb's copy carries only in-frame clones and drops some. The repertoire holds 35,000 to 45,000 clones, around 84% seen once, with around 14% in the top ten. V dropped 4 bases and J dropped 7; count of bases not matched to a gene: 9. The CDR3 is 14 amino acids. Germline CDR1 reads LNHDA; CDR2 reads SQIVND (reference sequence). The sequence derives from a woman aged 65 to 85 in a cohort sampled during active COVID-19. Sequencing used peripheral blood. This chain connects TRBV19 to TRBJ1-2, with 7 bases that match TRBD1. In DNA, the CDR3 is TGTGCCAGTAGTACAAGACAGGGTTCGGGTGGCTACACCTTC. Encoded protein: CASSTRQGSGGYTF.